This T cell receptor beta chain came from a study of T-cell reconstitution after alpha-beta-depleted transplantation in children. Trimming cost V 6 bases and J 0 bases, with 9 bases left between them. The germline gives CDR1 SGHRS, CDR2 YFSETQ. CDR3 size: 14 residues. At least ten counts were recorded for this clonotype. Library preparation (for TCRbeta) was performed with unique molecular identifiers. TCRdb fed the PCR reads into MiXCR, producing one record per CDR3 protein. The repertoire includes about 360,000 distinct CDR3 sequences, 13% of them detected once, and approximately 4.3% sits in the top ten.

Source: PBMCs, taken from the stem cell graft. This clonotype originated in a human donor who donated a stem cell graft to a child with Fanconi anemia. The genes are TRBV5-1 and TRBJ2-2; tentatively, D is TRBD1 (6 bases). CDR3 DNA sequence: TGCGCCAGCACGGACAGTGCGAACACCGGGGAGCTGTTTTTT. The encoded protein is CASTDSANTGELFF. Full variable domain (remainder filled in from reference TRBV5-1 and TRBJ2-2): KAGVTQTPRYLIKTRGQQVTLSCSPISGHRSVSWYQQTPGQGLQFLFEYFSETQRNKGNFPGRFSGRQFSNSRSEMNVSTLELGDSALYLCASTDSANTGELFFGEGSRLTVL.